The 13 T cell receptor beta chains below were found in one sample sequenced in a study of T cells in Graves' hyperthyroidism and ophthalmopathy. RNA transcripts were the template for amplifying TCR beta CDR3 regions. First-round RT-PCR with HTBI primers amplified the TCR CDR3 region. MiXCR, run by TCRdb on the multiplex PCR reads, gives a single entry per CDR3 protein. The sample holds roughly 420,000 distinct CDR3 sequences; 15% to 17% are singletons and the top ten take around 7.3%. Sequencing was performed on blood. The origin of the receptors is a young woman with Graves' hyperthyroidism.

This clonotype was seen repeatedly, ten times or more. The chain combines TRBV20-1 with TRBJ2-7; TRBD2 matches 10 bases. In germline, CDR1 is DFQATT, CDR2 SNEGSKA (reference sequence). J lost 2 bases, V lost 0 bases, and 1 base had no gene match. The CDR3 runs 14 residues. The CDR3 reads CSARDSGGPYEQYF. CDR3 DNA: TGCAGTGCTAGAGATAGCGGGGGGCCCTACGAGCAGTACTTC.

The V gene is TRBV27, the J gene TRBJ1-1, with a tentative D call TRBD1 (6 bases). The CDR3 is 15 amino acids. V was shortened by 0 bases and J by 4 bases, with 12 bases between the two germline ends. CDR1 and CDR2 from the germline V gene are MNHEY and SMNVEV (reference sequence). CDR3 bases: TGTGCCAGCAGTTTATCCCCAGCAGGGGCCACTGAAGCTTTCTTT. Residues: CASSLSPAGATEAFF.

This clonotype was recorded at least ten times. The chain employs TRBV30 and TRBJ2-5, with D uncertain. Trimming cost V 2 bases and J 4 bases, with 11 bases left between them. The CDR3 runs 13 residues. The germline gives CDR1 GTSNPN, CDR2 SVGIG (reference sequence). CDR3 in amino acids: CAWSTQRLETQYF. CDR3 DNA: TGTGCCTGGAGTACGCAGAGGCTAGAGACCCAGTACTTC.

This clonotype was detected many times. The chain couples TRBV4-1 to TRBJ2-1; D might be TRBD1 (5 bases). Germline values: CDR1 MGHRA, CDR2 YSYEKL. This CDR3 is 15 amino acids long. V gave up 3 bases and J gave up 0 bases, with 9 bases separating them. CDR3 residues: CASSQVGPSYNEQFF. The CDR3 DNA reads TGCGCCAGCAGCCAGGTGGGGCCCTCCTACAATGAGCAGTTCTTC.

This clonotype came up many times. The CDR3 here is CAWNLPPNTGELFF. CDR3 bases: TGTGCCTGGAACCTCCCCCCCAACACCGGGGAGCTGTTTTTT. The rearrangement uses TRBV30 and TRBJ2-2; the D is unclear. Germline V gene data show CDR1 as GTSNPN and CDR2 as SVGIG (reference sequence). The CDR3 runs 14 residues. Trimming left V 4 bases short and J 2 bases short, with 11 bases between.

This clonotype was observed many times. The chain combines TRBV2 with TRBJ2-1; TRBD2 is a possible D gene (5 bases). This CDR3 has 10 residues. Germline-derived CDR1 and CDR2 are SNHLY and FYNNEI. Trimming left V 4 bases short and J 12 bases short, with 7 bases between. In DNA form, the CDR3 reads TGTGCCAGCAGTGCTGGAGGGCAGTTCTTC. Translating gives CASSAGGQFF.

This clonotype was seen repeatedly, ten times or more. V gene TRBV2 combines with J gene TRBJ2-3; possibly TRBD2 for D (6 bases). The CDR3 runs to 16 residues. Per germline, CDR1 SNHLY and CDR2 FYNNEI. V gave up 3 bases and J gave up 2 bases, with 15 bases separating them. This chain's CDR3 is CASSEPLGGATDTQYF. Here the CDR3 DNA reads TGTGCCAGCAGTGAGCCCTTGGGGGGAGCCACAGATACGCAGTATTTT.

In this sample, this clonotype turned up many times. The J gene is TRBJ1-6, the V gene TRBV19, with 8 bases fitting TRBD1. In germline, CDR1 is LNHDA, CDR2 SQIVND (reference sequence). Trimming took 7 bases from V and 6 from J; bases not matched to a gene: 8. The CDR3 runs to 15 residues. CDR3 DNA: TGTGCCAGTACCGCGACAGGGGCCGGTAATTCACCCCTCCACTTT. Encoded protein: CASTATGAGNSPLHF.

This clonotype was counted ten times or more. V and J are TRBV12-3 or TRBV12-4 and TRBJ1-5; 11 nucleotides align to TRBD1. The ends lost 4 bases at V and 7 bases at J; junction bases unmatched: 9. The CDR3 extends over 16 amino acids. Written as DNA, the CDR3 is TGTGCCAGCAGTTCCGGACAGGGGGCTGAGGGCCAGCCCCAGCATTTT. The encoded protein is CASSSGQGAEGQPQHF.

This clonotype was counted at least ten times. The chain links TRBV20-1 to TRBJ2-5; D call uncertain. V lost 6 bases, J lost 5 bases, and 10 bases lay in between. CDR1 DFQATT and CDR2 SNEGSKA come from the germline V gene (reference sequence). The CDR3 extends over 11 amino acids. The CDR3 coding sequence is TGCAGTGCCCCGAAGGCGGAGACCCAGTACTTC. Protein: CSAPKAETQYF.

This clonotype appeared many times. The V and J genes are TRBV11-2 and TRBJ2-1; D not certain. The V gene lost 3 bases and the J gene lost 3 bases, with 12 bases spanning the gap. The CDR3 loop spans 15 amino acids. Looked up from germline, CDR1 is SGHAT and CDR2 is FQNNGV. The CDR3 is CASSFKQPDYNEQFF. Here the CDR3 DNA reads TGTGCCAGCAGCTTTAAACAGCCCGACTACAATGAGCAGTTCTTC.

This clonotype was seen a few times. The gene calls are TRBV6-9 and TRBJ2-2; the D gene is possibly TRBD1 (6 bases). Germline V CDR1 and CDR2: MNHGY, SVAAGI. V lost 3 bases to trimming and J lost 3 bases, with 11 bases between them. This CDR3 contains 15 residues. The CDR3, as DNA: TGTGCCAGCAGTTACAACAGGGCAGACACCGGGGAGCTGTTTTTT. Amino acid sequence: CASSYNRADTGELFF.

This clonotype was found many times. V is TRBV28 and J is TRBJ2-7; TRBD1 matches 11 bases. Germline V CDR1 and CDR2: MDHEN, SYDVKM. Trimming cost V 6 bases and J 5 bases; bases outside gene matches: 6. The CDR3 sequence is 14 residues long. The CDR3 spells CASSWTGGGDEQYF. CDR3 nucleotides: TGTGCCAGCAGCTGGACAGGGGGCGGGGACGAGCAGTACTTC.